The clone carrying this T cell receptor beta chain was observed once. Its specificity is unknown. Profiling relied on immunoSEQ multiplex PCR, and the TCRdb table lists in-frame clones only, not all of them. Of approximately 110,000 clones in the sample, about nine tenths were seen once. Germline CDR1 reads MNHEY; CDR2 reads SVGAGI. V lost 2 bases and J 0 bases, leaving 8 bases between the germline ends. CDR3 length equals 14 residues. These data come from a study of T cell responses to AZD1222 COVID-19 vaccine. General study results and limits: An increase in Spike-specific TCR breadth and depth was observed after two AZD1222 doses.

This chain links TRBV6-5 with TRBJ2-7; perhaps TRBD2 as D (6 bases). The sample in question was peripheral blood, obtained 28 days after the second AZD1222 dose. The receptor was isolated from an adult who received the AZD1222 COVID-19 vaccine. CDR3 region: CASSYRGSSYEQYF. Here the CDR3 DNA reads TGTGCCAGCAGTTACCGGGGGTCCTCCTACGAGCAGTACTTC.